The rows below give T cell receptor beta chains drawn from one sample of a study of T cell responses to AZD1222 COVID-19 vaccine. Clones were sequenced by immunoSEQ multiplex PCR, and TCRdb holds only the in-frame ones, with some missing. The repertoire holds more than 95,000 clones, with about 89% as singletons. The sample consisted of peripheral blood, taken on day 0 of AZD1222 vaccination. The receptors were sampled from an adult in good health. The CDR3 runs from the conserved cysteine through the conserved F or W. The order of the fields is V gene, CDR3 protein.

TRBV5-1,CASTSSGTGKAFF
TRBV5-1,CASSLQAGGGLEAFF
TRBV27,CASSLRAGELFF
TRBV24-1,CATSTSGTYEQYF
TRBV14,CASSRFGGWGVGTEAFF
TRBV28,CASTSTPGGQIGTQYF
TRBV10-3,CAISVGREAFF
TRBV2,CASSELETALRQPQHF
TRBV6-2/TRBV6-3,CASSYGRERSGSYEQYF
TRBV19,CASSPDGSYEQYF
TRBV5-1,CASRLDSAQPQHF
TRBV2,CASNPTGVKDEQYF
TRBV7-9,CASSLAKSTNEKLFF
TRBV11-2,CASSSETKDTQYF
TRBV12-3/TRBV12-4,CASNPGTGNIQYF
TRBV7-9,CASSSTASTDTQYF
TRBV10-3,CAISRGGEQYF
TRBV6-2/TRBV6-3,CASSLGGQGETQYF
TRBV28,CASSLGPGPPNEKLFF
TRBV6-6,CASSFPGPARDGYTF
TRBV18,CASSQEFRVEFHF
TRBV28,CASSPEGAGNEQFF
TRBV5-6,CASSLRSGGLYNEQFF
TRBV4-1,CASSHEGSSYNEQFF
TRBV18,CASSPIGGAKDTEAFF
TRBV19,CASSIGAGLGNTIYF
TRBV5-1,CASSLVGSPADGYTF
TRBV11-2,CASSLAGGTSHEQYF
TRBV27,CASSSQSGGTEAFF
TRBV27,CASSTGLAGGYNEQFF
TRBV6-1,CASSEGGKDQPQHF
TRBV28,CASSFNPPMTSGYEQYF
TRBV19,CASKWGSSYNEQFF
TRBV5-6,CASSFSRWDEQFF
TRBV28,CASSLGGAGVGYTF
TRBV6-2/TRBV6-3,CASSYQDRVTYEQYF
TRBV19,CATRTETYEQYF
TRBV30,CAGLGGGKLFF
TRBV5-4,CASSTGSGGEQYF
TRBV3-1/TRBV3-2,CASSQAWGPYGYTF
TRBV6-2/TRBV6-3,CASSYSASGSEDEQYF
TRBV4-2,CASSQVAETQYF
TRBV10-3,CAISVGRDQTGNLKPQHF
TRBV29-1,CSVEVRGQDVYGYTF
TRBV19,CASSATGDSYNEQFF
TRBV2,CASSEQGTNEKLFF
TRBV20-1,CSASWNMGPPEAFF
TRBV19,CASNPGRLSYNEQFF
TRBV5-1,CASSLEYRAETQYF
TRBV27,CASSLRTVNTEAFF
TRBV29-1,CSGGTSEYTQYF
TRBV5-1,CASSLGLAGGVYEQYF
TRBV14,CASSQGGGGYTF
TRBV6-5,CASTPEGWQPQHF